The 32 T cell receptor beta chains below all came from one sample that was sequenced in a study of CD8 T cells in ankylosing spondylitis (dated by TCRdb to about 2017). The library was made by 5' RACE. Sequencing relied on an Illumina HiSeq 2500. TCRdb handled the public reads itself, with Q25 trimming in fastp and clone calling in MiXCR, and kept productive beta chains. Identical CDR3 proteins give one entry, which carries the most common genes and DNA. In all, the sample holds roughly 42,000 distinct CDR3 sequences, and around 2.9% of those were seen once. The top ten clonotypes cover over 4% of the sample. The sequencing input was blood, either unsorted or a sorted T cell fraction (not recorded which). These receptors came from a male donor with ankylosing spondylitis or in good health (not recorded which).

This clonotype was counted at least ten times. The chain uses TRBV9 and TRBJ2-3; 10 nucleotides line up with TRBD2. Germline-derived CDR1 and CDR2 are SGDLS and YYNGEE. Unmatched junction bases numbered 4, after V lost 4 bases and J lost 2 bases. The CDR3 loop spans 15 amino acids. The CDR3 region has the DNA TGTGCCAGCAGCACCCTAGCGGGAGTCACAGATACGCAGTATTTT. This sequence encodes CASSTLAGVTDTQYF.

Many counts were recorded for this clonotype. This chain uses TRBV9 with TRBJ2-5, with D uncertain. The CDR3 runs to 14 residues. From germline, CDR1 is SGDLS and CDR2 YYNGEE. Trimming removed 0 bases from V and 4 bases from J, with 10 bases in between. The chain's CDR3 is CASSVVPGGETQYF. As DNA, the CDR3 is TGTGCCAGCAGCGTAGTTCCCGGCGGAGAGACCCAGTACTTC. The entire variable domain, with the rest obtained from reference TRBV9 and TRBJ2-5, is as follows: DSGVTQTPKHLITATGQRVTLRCSPRSGDLSVYWYQQSLDQGLQFLIQYYNGEERAKGNILERFSAQQFPDLHSELNLSSLELGDSALYFCASSVVPGGETQYFGPGTRLLVL.

This clonotype came up many times. This chain connects TRBV9 to TRBJ2-2; 9 nucleotides agree with TRBD2. Trimming cost V 4 bases and J 6 bases; bases outside gene matches: 7. This CDR3 has 15 residues. The germline CDR1 and CDR2 sequences are SGDLS and YYNGEE. Here the CDR3 reads CASSLREGESGELFF. CDR3 nucleotide sequence: TGTGCCAGCAGCCTGCGGGAGGGGGAGTCCGGGGAGCTGTTTTTT.

This clonotype has a count of ten or more. The chain is built from TRBV9 and TRBJ2-2; no reliable D call. Germline CDR1 SGDLS, CDR2 YYNGEE. The CDR3 covers 17 residues. V lost 2 bases, J lost 2 bases, and 16 bases lay in between. The CDR3 sequence is CASSVSKRSVNTGELFF. CDR3 bases: TGTGCCAGCAGCGTGTCCAAACGGTCCGTTAACACCGGGGAGCTGTTTTTT. Based on the CDR3 plus reference TRBV9 and TRBJ2-2, the full variable domain is DSGVTQTPKHLITATGQRVTLRCSPRSGDLSVYWYQQSLDQGLQFLIQYYNGEERAKGNILERFSAQQFPDLHSELNLSSLELGDSALYFCASSVSKRSVNTGELFFGEGSRLTVL.

This clonotype was detected ten times or more. The V call is TRBV9, the J call TRBJ2-3; TRBD1 matches at 8 bases. Germline V gene lookup returns CDR1 SGDLS and CDR2 YYNGEE. V shed 0 bases and J 4 bases; nucleotides not matched to a gene: 1. This CDR3 has 14 residues. The CDR3 DNA reads as TGTGCCAGCAGCGTAGGGACAGGGCCAGATACGCAGTATTTT. Protein: CASSVGTGPDTQYF.

This clonotype was recorded many times. This sequence joins TRBV9 and TRBJ2-3; 12 bases are shared with TRBD2. Germline loops: CDR1 SGDLS, CDR2 YYNGEE. The CDR3 totals 16 residues. J lost 2 bases, V lost 3 bases, and 4 bases had no gene match. CDR3 coding DNA: TGTGCCAGCAGCGCAGGACTAGCGGGGTTCACAGATACGCAGTATTTT. Translating gives CASSAGLAGFTDTQYF.

This clonotype came up many times. The rearrangement links TRBV9 to TRBJ2-3; the D gene is possibly TRBD2 (6 bases). This CDR3 is built from 14 residues. Germline-derived CDR1 and CDR2 are SGDLS and YYNGEE. The V end was cut by 0 bases, the J end by 5 bases, with 10 bases between. The CDR3 is CASSVGEAGDTQYF. CDR3 in DNA: TGTGCCAGCAGCGTAGGGGAAGCGGGAGATACGCAGTATTTT.

This clonotype was counted at least ten times. V and J are TRBV19 and TRBJ2-7; D call uncertain. The ends were cut back, 3 bases at V and 2 bases at J, with 20 bases in the middle. The length of the CDR3 is 17 residues. The germline V gene has CDR1 LNHDA and CDR2 SQIVND (reference sequence). In DNA form, the CDR3 reads TGTGCCAGTAGTATTAGTCCGGCCGGTGGCAGGACCTACGAGCAGTACTTC. Amino acid sequence: CASSISPAGGRTYEQYF.

This clonotype is medium-sized by share. The chain links TRBV9 to TRBJ2-2; 9 bases are shared with TRBD2. This CDR3 region has 14 residues. The J segment lost 7 bases and the V segment lost 3 bases, leaving 4 bases of the junction unmatched. Germline V CDR1 and CDR2: SGDLS, YYNGEE. CDR3 in DNA: TGTGCCAGCAGCGGGGGACTAGCAAACGGGGAGCTGTTTTTT. It is translated as CASSGGLANGELFF.

This clonotype was counted at least ten times. The V and J genes are TRBV9 and TRBJ1-2, with D possibly TRBD1 on 6 matching bases. In germline, CDR1 is SGDLS, CDR2 YYNGEE. V was shortened by 1 base and J by 5 bases, with 24 bases between the two germline ends. The CDR3 spans 18 residues. The CDR3: CASSVQDRKLDSRYGYTF. The CDR3 DNA is TGTGCCAGCAGCGTACAGGACAGAAAACTTGACAGCCGTTATGGCTACACCTTC. Drawing the rest from reference TRBV9 and TRBJ1-2, the complete variable domain is DSGVTQTPKHLITATGQRVTLRCSPRSGDLSVYWYQQSLDQGLQFLIQYYNGEERAKGNILERFSAQQFPDLHSELNLSSLELGDSALYFCASSVQDRKLDSRYGYTFGSGTRLTVV.

This clonotype appeared many times. V usage is TRBV9 and J usage is TRBJ2-1; D gene ambiguous. Trimming stripped 1 base from V and 0 bases from J, with 8 bases between. CDR1 and CDR2 (germline): SGDLS, YYNGEE. This CDR3 is 15 amino acids long. The CDR3 bases are TGTGCCAGCAGCGTAAATTCATTCTCCTACAATGAGCAGTTCTTC. Residues: CASSVNSFSYNEQFF. The full variable domain, its missing parts supplied by reference TRBV9 and TRBJ2-1, is DSGVTQTPKHLITATGQRVTLRCSPRSGDLSVYWYQQSLDQGLQFLIQYYNGEERAKGNILERFSAQQFPDLHSELNLSSLELGDSALYFCASSVNSFSYNEQFFGPGTRLTVL.

This clonotype is termed medium-sized. The V and J genes are TRBV9 and TRBJ2-1; 14 bases align to TRBD2. Germline CDR1 reads SGDLS; CDR2 reads YYNGEE. This CDR3 contains 17 residues. V shed 3 bases and J 6 bases; nucleotides not matched to a gene: 8. The CDR3 DNA follows: TGTGCCAGCAGCGCTAGACTAGCGGGAGGGGTTCTCAATGAGCAGTTCTTC. Protein product: CASSARLAGGVLNEQFF.

This clonotype was seen at least ten times. The genes are TRBV9 and TRBJ2-5; D gene unclear. The V end was cut by 4 bases, the J end by 5 bases, with 12 bases between. The CDR3 loop spans 13 amino acids. Germline V lookup: CDR1 SGDLS, CDR2 YYNGEE. The CDR3 coding sequence is TGTGCCAGCAGCCTTACGGTCTGGGAGACCCAGTACTTC. It yields the protein CASSLTVWETQYF. Drawing the rest from reference TRBV9 and TRBJ2-5, the complete variable domain is DSGVTQTPKHLITATGQRVTLRCSPRSGDLSVYWYQQSLDQGLQFLIQYYNGEERAKGNILERFSAQQFPDLHSELNLSSLELGDSALYFCASSLTVWETQYFGPGTRLLVL.

This clonotype was picked up many times. The genes are TRBV9 and TRBJ2-7; D remains ambiguous. V lost 2 bases, J lost 2 bases, and 14 bases lay in between. Germline CDR1 and CDR2: SGDLS and YYNGEE. This CDR3 region has 15 residues. CDR3 sequence: CASSVAPGYTYEQYF. The DNA for the CDR3 is TGTGCCAGCAGCGTCGCCCCTGGATACACCTACGAGCAGTACTTC.

This clonotype showed up many times. The chain has TRBV9 and TRBJ1-4; D gene unclear. V was shortened by 3 bases and J by 0 bases, with 6 bases between the two germline ends. The CDR3 totals 14 residues. CDR1 and CDR2 from the germline V gene are SGDLS and YYNGEE. CDR3 residues: CASSDRATNEKLFF. The DNA for the CDR3 is TGTGCCAGCAGCGACAGAGCAACTAATGAAAAACTGTTTTTT.

At least ten counts were recorded for this clonotype. With a much larger clone just one base away, this may be a read error. V usage is TRBV9 and J usage is TRBJ2-5; no clear D. The CDR3 length is 12 residues. V lost 0 bases and J lost 5, with 5 bases in between. Germline CDR1 and CDR2: SGDLS and YYNGEE. In nucleotides, the CDR3 is TGTGCCAGCAGCGTAGGGGCGGAGACCCAGTACTTC. Amino acids: CASSVGAETQYF.

This clonotype was detected ten times or more. The chain uses TRBV9 and TRBJ2-2; TRBD1 is a possible D gene (5 bases). The V and J ends lost 2 bases and 4 bases respectively, with 9 bases between them. The germline CDR1 and CDR2 sequences are SGDLS and YYNGEE. The CDR3 extends over 14 amino acids. The CDR3 sequence is CASSVRQITGELFF. The CDR3 DNA sequence: TGTGCCAGCAGCGTGAGACAGATCACCGGGGAGCTGTTTTTT.

This clonotype showed up many times. The rearrangement joins TRBV9 to TRBJ2-2, with 7 bases matching TRBD2. The CDR3 is made up of 14 amino acids. With 1 base clipped from V and 6 bases from J, the junction kept 3 bases outside the gene matches. CDR1 SGDLS and CDR2 YYNGEE come from the germline V gene. This CDR3 is CASSVSGIAGELFF. Here the CDR3 DNA reads TGTGCCAGCAGCGTAAGCGGGATAGCCGGGGAGCTGTTTTTT.

This clonotype has a count of ten or more. CDR3 residues: CASTIGPRDTGELFF. The CDR3 DNA reads as TGTGCCAGCACAATAGGGCCTAGGGACACCGGGGAGCTGTTTTTT. The rearrangement uses TRBV9 and TRBJ2-2; no clear D. The CDR3 covers 15 residues. Germline V gene data show CDR1 as SGDLS and CDR2 as YYNGEE. V shed 6 bases and J shed 3 bases, with 15 bases lying between them.

The V gene is TRBV7-2, the J gene TRBJ2-7; TRBD2 matches 14 bases. The CDR3 contains 17 residues. The J segment lost 0 bases and the V segment lost 2 bases, leaving 3 bases of the junction unmatched. Germline V gene lookup returns CDR1 SGHTA and CDR2 FQGNSA. The CDR3 here is CASSLSGTSGSSYEQYF. CDR3 coding DNA: TGTGCCAGCAGCTTAAGTGGGACTAGCGGGAGCTCCTACGAGCAGTACTTC.

In this sample, this clonotype turned up many times. The chain recombines TRBV9 with TRBJ2-5, with D maybe TRBD2 (6 bases). CDR1 SGDLS and CDR2 YYNGEE come from the germline V gene. V was shortened by 0 bases and J by 5 bases, with 11 bases between the two germline ends. The length of the CDR3 is 14 residues. The CDR3 loop reads CASSVGGAGETQYF. DNA for the CDR3: TGTGCCAGCAGCGTAGGCGGCGCGGGGGAGACCCAGTACTTC.

This clonotype was detected ten times or more. In DNA, the CDR3 is TGTGCCAGCAGCTTCGGGACAGCACAAGAGACCCAGTACTTC. Protein: CASSFGTAQETQYF. The rearrangement uses TRBV9 and TRBJ2-5, with 7 bases identical to TRBD1. The germline V gene encodes CDR1 SGDLS and CDR2 YYNGEE. V lost 4 bases and J lost 2; bases outside the gene matches: 5. This CDR3 region has 14 residues.

This clonotype appeared many times. This chain connects TRBV9 to TRBJ1-2; D uncertain. Germline CDR1 and CDR2: SGDLS and YYNGEE. Trimming took 4 bases from V and 7 from J, leaving 20 bases between them. This CDR3 has 15 amino acids. The CDR3 DNA reads TGTGCCAGCAGCCCGATGGCAGGAGGAGAGGGTGGCTACACCTTC. Amino acids: CASSPMAGGEGGYTF.

This clonotype was recorded at least ten times. The chain uses TRBV9 and TRBJ2-3; no reliable D call. The CDR3 runs 15 residues. Per the germline V gene, CDR1 is SGDLS and CDR2 is YYNGEE. Trimming pared 4 bases from V and 2 bases from J, leaving 14 bases between. CDR3 protein: CASSLSSRSTDTQYF. CDR3 coding DNA: TGTGCCAGCAGCCTCTCGAGTCGCTCCACAGATACGCAGTATTTT.

This clonotype was counted at least ten times. The genes are TRBV9 and TRBJ2-5; TRBD1 is a possible D gene (5 bases). V was shortened by 3 bases and J by 2 bases, with 17 bases between the two germline ends. Germline V lookup: CDR1 SGDLS, CDR2 YYNGEE. This CDR3 has 16 residues. The CDR3 loop is CASSGGSGYRQETQYF. Here the CDR3 DNA reads TGTGCCAGCAGCGGTGGATCAGGGTACCGACAAGAGACCCAGTACTTC.

The table lists this clonotype with many counts. V usage is TRBV9 and J usage is TRBJ2-7; 7 bases map to TRBD2. This CDR3 is 15 amino acids long. V was clipped by 0 bases and J by 2 bases; unmatched bases: 5. The germline V gene has CDR1 SGDLS and CDR2 YYNGEE. Here the CDR3 DNA reads TGTGCCAGCAGCGTAGAGGGAGGGCCAGCCTACGAGCAGTACTTC. Its protein is CASSVEGGPAYEQYF. The full variable domain, rest sourced from reference TRBV9 and TRBJ2-7, is DSGVTQTPKHLITATGQRVTLRCSPRSGDLSVYWYQQSLDQGLQFLIQYYNGEERAKGNILERFSAQQFPDLHSELNLSSLELGDSALYFCASSVEGGPAYEQYFGPGTRLTVT.

The table lists this clonotype with many counts. The rearrangement joins TRBV9 to TRBJ2-3; 9 positions agree with TRBD2. J was trimmed by 6 bases and V by 4 bases; bases with no gene match: 12. The CDR3 is 16 residues long. Germline V gene lookup returns CDR1 SGDLS and CDR2 YYNGEE. The CDR3 nucleotides read TGTGCCAGCAGCCCCCGTCCGGGACTAGCTTGGGATACGCAGTATTTT. Translated, it gives CASSPRPGLAWDTQYF. Based on the CDR3 plus reference TRBV9 and TRBJ2-3, the full variable domain is DSGVTQTPKHLITATGQRVTLRCSPRSGDLSVYWYQQSLDQGLQFLIQYYNGEERAKGNILERFSAQQFPDLHSELNLSSLELGDSALYFCASSPRPGLAWDTQYFGPGTRLTVL.

This clonotype was seen at least ten times. The rearrangement links TRBV9 to TRBJ2-3; D gene uncertain. V was shortened by 4 bases and J by 5 bases, with 14 bases between the two germline ends. The CDR3 has 14 residues. Germline CDR1 and CDR2: SGDLS and YYNGEE. The CDR3 loop is CASSPRPLGDTQYF. As DNA, the CDR3 is TGTGCCAGCAGCCCTCGGCCCTTGGGAGATACGCAGTATTTT.

This clonotype has at least ten counts. The chain recombines TRBV9 with TRBJ2-7; 10 nucleotides line up with TRBD2. Looked up from germline, CDR1 is SGDLS and CDR2 is YYNGEE. CDR3 size: 15 residues. V lost 4 bases, J lost 0 bases, and 4 bases stayed unmatched. The CDR3: CASSSLAGPSYEQYF. In DNA, the CDR3 is TGTGCCAGCAGCTCACTAGCGGGACCCTCCTACGAGCAGTACTTC.

This clonotype showed up many times. The gene calls are TRBV21-1 and TRBJ1-3; the table's D call TRBD1 went unverified against the DNA. TRBV21-1 is noted as a pseudogene. The CDR3 is 17 amino acids. The CDR3 DNA reads as TGTGCCAGCAGCAAACGACGTACAGGGTTGAGTGGAAACACCATATATTTT. This sequence encodes CASSKRRTGLSGNTIYF.

This clonotype came up many times. CDR3 protein: CASSVDGGGTYEQYF. DNA for the CDR3: TGTGCCAGCAGCGTAGACGGCGGGGGAACCTACGAGCAGTACTTC. The J gene is TRBJ2-7, the V gene TRBV9; 7 nucleotides agree with TRBD2. After removal of 0 bases from V and 2 bases from J, the junction contained 5 bases not matched to a gene. This CDR3 is 15 amino acids long. Germline values: CDR1 SGDLS, CDR2 YYNGEE.

At least ten counts were recorded for this clonotype. The rearrangement links TRBV9 to TRBJ2-3, with 8 bases lining up with TRBD2. Trimming cost V 4 bases and J 4 bases; bases outside gene matches: 11. There are 16 residues in the CDR3. Per germline, CDR1 SGDLS and CDR2 YYNGEE. The CDR3 coding sequence is TGTGCCAGCAGCTTAGCTGGTAGCGGGAATTCAGATACGCAGTATTTT. Its protein is CASSLAGSGNSDTQYF.